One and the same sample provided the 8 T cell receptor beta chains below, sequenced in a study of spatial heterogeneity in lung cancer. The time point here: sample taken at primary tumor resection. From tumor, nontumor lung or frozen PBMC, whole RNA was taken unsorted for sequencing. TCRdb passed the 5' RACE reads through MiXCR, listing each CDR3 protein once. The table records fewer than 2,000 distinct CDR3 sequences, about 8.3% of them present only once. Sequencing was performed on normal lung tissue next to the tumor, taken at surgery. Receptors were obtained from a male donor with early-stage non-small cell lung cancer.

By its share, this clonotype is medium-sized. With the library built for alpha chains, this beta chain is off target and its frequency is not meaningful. The CDR3 bases are TGTGCCAGCAGTTTACTCCCGGACCATGGCTACACCTTC. Its translation: CASSLLPDHGYTF. The rearrangement links TRBV27 to TRBJ1-2; no firm D call. V lost 2 bases to trimming and J lost 6 bases, with 10 bases between them. This CDR3 region has 13 residues. CDR1 MNHEY and CDR2 SMNVEV come from the germline V gene (reference sequence).

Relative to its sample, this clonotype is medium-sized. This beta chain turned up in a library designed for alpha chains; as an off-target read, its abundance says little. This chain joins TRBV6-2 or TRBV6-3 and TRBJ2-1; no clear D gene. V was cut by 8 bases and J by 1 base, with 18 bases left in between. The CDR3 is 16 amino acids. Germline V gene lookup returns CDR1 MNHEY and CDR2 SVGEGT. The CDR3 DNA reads TGTGCCAGCTGCCGATCATTTTTGGGGTCCTACAATGAGCAGTTCTTC. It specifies CASCRSFLGSYNEQFF.

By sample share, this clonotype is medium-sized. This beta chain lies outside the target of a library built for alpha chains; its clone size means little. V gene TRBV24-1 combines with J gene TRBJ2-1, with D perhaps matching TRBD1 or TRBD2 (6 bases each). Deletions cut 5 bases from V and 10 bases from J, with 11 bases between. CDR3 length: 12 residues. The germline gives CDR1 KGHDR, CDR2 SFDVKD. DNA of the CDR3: TGTGCCACCAGTGGTGGGGGGCGAGAGCAGTTCTTC. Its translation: CATSGGGREQFF.

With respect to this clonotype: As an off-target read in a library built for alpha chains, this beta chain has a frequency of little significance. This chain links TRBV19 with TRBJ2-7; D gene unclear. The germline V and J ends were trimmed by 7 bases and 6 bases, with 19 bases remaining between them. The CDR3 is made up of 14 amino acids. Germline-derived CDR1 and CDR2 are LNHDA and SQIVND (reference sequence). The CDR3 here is CASTPGSVVGEQYF. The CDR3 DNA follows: TGTGCCAGTACTCCTGGGTCGGTCGTGGGCGAGCAGTACTTC.

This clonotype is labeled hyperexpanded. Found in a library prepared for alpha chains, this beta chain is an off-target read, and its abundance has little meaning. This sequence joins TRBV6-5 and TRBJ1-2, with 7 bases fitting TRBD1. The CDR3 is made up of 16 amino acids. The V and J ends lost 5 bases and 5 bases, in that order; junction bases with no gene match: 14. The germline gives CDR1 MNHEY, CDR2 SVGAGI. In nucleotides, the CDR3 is TGTGCCAGCAGTACTGGGACAGCCATCAAGGTGTATGGCTACACCTTC. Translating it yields CASSTGTAIKVYGYTF.

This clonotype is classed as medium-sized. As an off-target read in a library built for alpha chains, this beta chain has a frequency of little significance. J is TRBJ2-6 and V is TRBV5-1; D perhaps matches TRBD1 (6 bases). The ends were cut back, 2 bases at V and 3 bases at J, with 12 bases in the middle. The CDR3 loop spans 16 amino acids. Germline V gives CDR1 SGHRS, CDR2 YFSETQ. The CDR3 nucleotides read TGCGCCAGCAGCTTTTCAGGGGAAAATGGGGCCAACGTCCTGACTTTC. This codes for CASSFSGENGANVLTF.

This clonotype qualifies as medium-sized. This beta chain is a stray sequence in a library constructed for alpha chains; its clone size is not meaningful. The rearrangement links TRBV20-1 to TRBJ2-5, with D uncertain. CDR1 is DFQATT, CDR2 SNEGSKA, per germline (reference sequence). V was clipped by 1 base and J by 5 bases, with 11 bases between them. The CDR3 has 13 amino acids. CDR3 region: CSARGAPGETQYF. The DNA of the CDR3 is TGCAGTGCTAGAGGGGCCCCTGGGGAGACCCAGTACTTC.

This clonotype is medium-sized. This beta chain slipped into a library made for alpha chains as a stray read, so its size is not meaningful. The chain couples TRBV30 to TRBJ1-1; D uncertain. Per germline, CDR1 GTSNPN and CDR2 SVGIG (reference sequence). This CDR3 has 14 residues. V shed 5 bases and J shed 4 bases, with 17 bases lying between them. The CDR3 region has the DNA TGTGCCTGGGGCCGTGTGGCCTTGGGCACTGAAGCTTTCTTT. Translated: CAWGRVALGTEAFF.